This TCR beta chain was captured in a study of blood T cell repertoires in COVID-19. As for the study in general: Nucleic acid was either cDNA or gDNA, and it came from T cells, B-cell-depleted T cells, or PBMCs.

Data came from immunoSEQ multiplex PCR; TCRdb stores just in-frame clones and leaves some out. The table has just under 50,000 clones, more than 65% seen once. The CDR3 has 16 residues. J was trimmed by 1 base and V by 1 base; bases with no gene match: 4. Germline CDR1 SGHVS, CDR2 FQNEAQ. The sequencing input was peripheral blood. The chain employs TRBV7-8 and TRBJ1-5; 7 bases are a match to TRBD1. The receptor was isolated from a human donor in a cohort sampled during active COVID-19. The CDR3: CASSLVAGGSNQPQHF. The DNA for the CDR3 is TGTGCCAGCAGCTTAGTGGCAGGGGGGAGCAATCAGCCCCAGCATTTT. Combining the CDR3 with reference TRBV7-8 and TRBJ1-5 gives the whole variable domain GAGVSQSPRYKVAKRGQDVALRCDPISGHVSLFWYQQALGQGPEFLTYFQNEAQLDKSGLPSDRFFAERPEGSVSTLKIQRTQQEDSAVYLCASSLVAGGSNQPQHFGDGTRLSIL.